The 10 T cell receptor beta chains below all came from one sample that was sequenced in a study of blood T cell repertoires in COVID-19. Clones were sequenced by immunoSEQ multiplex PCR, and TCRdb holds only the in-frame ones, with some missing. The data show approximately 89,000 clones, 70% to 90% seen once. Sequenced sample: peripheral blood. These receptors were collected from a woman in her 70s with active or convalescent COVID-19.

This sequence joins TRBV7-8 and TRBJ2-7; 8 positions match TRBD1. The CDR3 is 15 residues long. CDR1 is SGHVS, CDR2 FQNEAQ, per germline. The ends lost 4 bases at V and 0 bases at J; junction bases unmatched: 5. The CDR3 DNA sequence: TGTGCCAGCAGCTCCCGGGACAGGCCCTCCTACGAGCAGTACTTC. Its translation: CASSSRDRPSYEQYF. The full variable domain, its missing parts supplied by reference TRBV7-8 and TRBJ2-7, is GAGVSQSPRYKVAKRGQDVALRCDPISGHVSLFWYQQALGQGPEFLTYFQNEAQLDKSGLPSDRFFAERPEGSVSTLKIQRTQQEDSAVYLCASSSRDRPSYEQYFGPGTRLTVT.

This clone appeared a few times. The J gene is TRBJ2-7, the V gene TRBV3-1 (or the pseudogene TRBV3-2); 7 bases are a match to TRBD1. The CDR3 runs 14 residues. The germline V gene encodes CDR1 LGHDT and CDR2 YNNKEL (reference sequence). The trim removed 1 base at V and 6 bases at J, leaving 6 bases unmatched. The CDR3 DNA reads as TGTGCCAGCAGCCAAGGTAGGGGGCAAGGCGAGCAGTACTTC. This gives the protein CASSQGRGQGEQYF.

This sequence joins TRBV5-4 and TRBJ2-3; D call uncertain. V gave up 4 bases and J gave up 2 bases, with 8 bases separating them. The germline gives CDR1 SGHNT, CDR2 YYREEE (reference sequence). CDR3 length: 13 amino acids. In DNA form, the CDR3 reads TGTGCCAGCAGCGTAACTTACACAGATACGCAGTATTTT. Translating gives CASSVTYTDTQYF.

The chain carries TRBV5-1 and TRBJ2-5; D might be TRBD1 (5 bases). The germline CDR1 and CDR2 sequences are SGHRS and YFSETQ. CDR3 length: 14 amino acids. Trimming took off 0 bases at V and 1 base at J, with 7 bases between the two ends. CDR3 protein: CASSLATAQETQYF. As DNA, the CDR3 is TGCGCCAGCAGCTTGGCGACAGCCCAAGAGACCCAGTACTTC.

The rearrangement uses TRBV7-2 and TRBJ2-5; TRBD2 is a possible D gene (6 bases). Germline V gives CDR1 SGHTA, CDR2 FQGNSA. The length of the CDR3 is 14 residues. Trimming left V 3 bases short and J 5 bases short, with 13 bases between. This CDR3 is CASSFNGGRETQYF. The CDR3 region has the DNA TGTGCCAGCAGCTTTAATGGGGGGAGGGAGACCCAGTACTTC.

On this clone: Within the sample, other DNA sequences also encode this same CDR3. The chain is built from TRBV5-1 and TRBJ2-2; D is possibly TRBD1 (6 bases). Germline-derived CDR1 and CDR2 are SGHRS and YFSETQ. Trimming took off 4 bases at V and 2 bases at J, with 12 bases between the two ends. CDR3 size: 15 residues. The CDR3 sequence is CASSLEGVNTGELFF. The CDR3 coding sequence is TGCGCCAGCAGCCTCGAGGGGGTCAACACCGGGGAGCTGTTTTTT.

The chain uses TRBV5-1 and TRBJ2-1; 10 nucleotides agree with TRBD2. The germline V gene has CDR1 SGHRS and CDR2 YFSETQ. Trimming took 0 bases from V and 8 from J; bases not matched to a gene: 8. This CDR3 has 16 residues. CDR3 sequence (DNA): TGCGCCAGCAGCTTGGAAGCGGGGGGGCTCCGTGATGAGCAGTTCTTC. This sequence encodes CASSLEAGGLRDEQFF.

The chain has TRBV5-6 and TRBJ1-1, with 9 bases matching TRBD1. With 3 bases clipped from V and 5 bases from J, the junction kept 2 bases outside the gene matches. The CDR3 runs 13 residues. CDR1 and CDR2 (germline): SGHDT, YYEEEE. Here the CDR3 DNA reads TGTGCCAGCAGCTGGGACAGGGAGACTGAAGCTTTCTTT. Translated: CASSWDRETEAFF.

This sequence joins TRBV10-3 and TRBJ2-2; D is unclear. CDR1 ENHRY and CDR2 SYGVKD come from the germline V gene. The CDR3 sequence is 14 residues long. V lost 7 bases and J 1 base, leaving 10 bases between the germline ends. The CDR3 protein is CAITESRNTGELFF. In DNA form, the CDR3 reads TGTGCCATCACCGAGTCGAGGAACACCGGGGAGCTGTTTTTT.

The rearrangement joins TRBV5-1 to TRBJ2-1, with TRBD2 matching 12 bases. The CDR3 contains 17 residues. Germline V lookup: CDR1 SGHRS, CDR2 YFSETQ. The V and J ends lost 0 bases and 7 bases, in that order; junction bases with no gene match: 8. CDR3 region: CASSLEPSGGGSNEQFF. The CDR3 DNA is TGCGCCAGCAGCTTGGAGCCTAGCGGGGGGGGCTCTAATGAGCAGTTCTTC. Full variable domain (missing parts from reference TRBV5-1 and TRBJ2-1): KAGVTQTPRYLIKTRGQQVTLSCSPISGHRSVSWYQQTPGQGLQFLFEYFSETQRNKGNFPGRFSGRQFSNSRSEMNVSTLELGDSALYLCASSLEPSGGGSNEQFFGPGTRLTVL.